This TCR beta chain stems from a study of T cells in tumors after PD-1 blockade. Overall study: Patients had no prior checkpoint blockade, systemic immunosuppressants, or anti-cancer therapy within 4 weeks.

Germline V gene sequence: CDR1 LNHDA, CDR2 SQIVND (reference sequence). This CDR3 has 17 residues. Trimming cost V 3 bases and J 1 base, with 16 bases left between them. Findings and caveats of the study: In squamous cell carcinoma, 50% to 60% of expanded exhausted clones were novel.

Comments on this clone: The antigen is undetermined.

Measured with immunoSEQ multiplex PCR; TCRdb has only the in-frame clones, and not every one. The sample yields 10,000 to 15,000 clones, around 63% seen once. This TCR came from a human donor with cutaneous squamous cell carcinoma. The chain is built from TRBV19 and TRBJ1-5; maybe TRBD1 (6 bases). Material: tumor tissue, obtained before anti-PD-1 treatment. Here the CDR3 DNA reads TGTGCCAGTAGTATCCCGGGGGGGCAAATGAGCAATCAGCCCCAGCATTTT. It codes for CASSIPGGQMSNQPQHF.